This T cell receptor beta chain is from a study of Graves' ophthalmopathy and Graves' hyperthyroidism. In this sample, this clonotype turned up a few times. Looked up from germline, CDR1 is MNHEY and CDR2 is SVGEGT. V lost 6 bases, J lost 1 base, and 13 bases lay in between. The CDR3 covers 15 residues. Scientists amplified the TCR beta CDR3 regions from RNA transcripts. RT-PCR with HTBI primers came first, then second-round multiplex PCR. TCRdb reprocessed the multiplex PCR reads via MiXCR and lists one record per CDR3 protein. Of over a million distinct CDR3 sequences listed, about 38% are singletons.

The TCR comes from an adult man with Graves' hyperthyroidism. The genes are TRBV6-2 or TRBV6-3 and TRBJ1-5, with D unclear. Material for sequencing was peripheral blood or thyroid tissue (not recorded which). This chain's CDR3 is CASRPLRESNQPQHF. The CDR3 DNA reads as TGTGCCAGCAGGCCCCTGCGGGAGAGCAATCAGCCCCAGCATTTT.